The sequence of this T cell receptor beta chain was determined in a study of control samples from healthy donors and cancer patients. Assay: immunoSEQ multiplex PCR; the TCRdb copy retains only in-frame clones and omits some. The table records 130,000 to 150,000 clones, less than 90% of them present only once. V lost 3 bases and J 2 bases, leaving 14 bases between the germline ends. The length of the CDR3 is 15 residues. Looked up from germline, CDR1 is SGHRS and CDR2 is YFSETQ. This clonotype was obtained from a woman between 25 and 40 years old in good health. Specimen: blood. The chain has TRBV5-1 and TRBJ1-1; D is undetermined. DNA of the CDR3: TGCGCCAGCAGCTCACCAGAACAAGAAAACACTGAAGCTTTCTTT. Its translation: CASSSPEQENTEAFF. Complete variable domain (other parts from reference TRBV5-1 and TRBJ1-1): KAGVTQTPRYLIKTRGQQVTLSCSPISGHRSVSWYQQTPGQGLQFLFEYFSETQRNKGNFPGRFSGRQFSNSRSEMNVSTLELGDSALYLCASSSPEQENTEAFFGQGTRLTVV.